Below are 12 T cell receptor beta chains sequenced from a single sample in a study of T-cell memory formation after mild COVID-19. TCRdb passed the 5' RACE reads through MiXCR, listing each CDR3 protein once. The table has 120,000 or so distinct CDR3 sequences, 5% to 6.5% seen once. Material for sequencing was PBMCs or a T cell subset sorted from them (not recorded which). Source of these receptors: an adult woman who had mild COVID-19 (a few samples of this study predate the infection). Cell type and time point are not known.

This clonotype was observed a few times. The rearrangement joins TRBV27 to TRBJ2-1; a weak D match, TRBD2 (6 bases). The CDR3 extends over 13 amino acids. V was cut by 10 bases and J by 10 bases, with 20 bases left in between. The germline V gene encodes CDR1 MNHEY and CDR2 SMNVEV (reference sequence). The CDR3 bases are TGTGCCACCCGAGACTGGGACTTCCGAGAGCAGTTCTTC. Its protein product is CATRDWDFREQFF.

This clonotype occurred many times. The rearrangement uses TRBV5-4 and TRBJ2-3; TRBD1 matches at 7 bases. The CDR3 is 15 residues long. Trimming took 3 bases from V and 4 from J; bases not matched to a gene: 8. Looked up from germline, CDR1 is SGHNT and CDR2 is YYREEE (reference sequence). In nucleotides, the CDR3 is TGTGCCAGCAGCTCCGACAGGGTCGGGGCAGATACGCAGTATTTT. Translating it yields CASSSDRVGADTQYF.

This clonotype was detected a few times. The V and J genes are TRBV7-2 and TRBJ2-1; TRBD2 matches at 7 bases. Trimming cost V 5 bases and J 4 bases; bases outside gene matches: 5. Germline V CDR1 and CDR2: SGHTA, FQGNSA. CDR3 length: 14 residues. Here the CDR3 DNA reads TGTGCCAGCAGCCCAGAGCGGGGATACAATGAGCAGTTCTTC. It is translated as CASSPERGYNEQFF. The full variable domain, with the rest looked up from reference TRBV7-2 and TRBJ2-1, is GAGVSQSPSNKVTEKGKDVELRCDPISGHTALYWYRQSLGQGLEFLIYFQGNSAPDKSGLPSDRFSAERTGGSVSTLTIQRTQQEDSAVYLCASSPERGYNEQFFGPGTRLTVL.

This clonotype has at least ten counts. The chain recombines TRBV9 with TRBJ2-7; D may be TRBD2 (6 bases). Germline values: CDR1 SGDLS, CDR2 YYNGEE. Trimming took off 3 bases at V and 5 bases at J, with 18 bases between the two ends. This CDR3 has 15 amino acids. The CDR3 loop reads CASSAGRERVNEQYF. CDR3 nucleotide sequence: TGTGCCAGCAGCGCGGGCCGGGAGAGAGTGAACGAGCAGTACTTC.

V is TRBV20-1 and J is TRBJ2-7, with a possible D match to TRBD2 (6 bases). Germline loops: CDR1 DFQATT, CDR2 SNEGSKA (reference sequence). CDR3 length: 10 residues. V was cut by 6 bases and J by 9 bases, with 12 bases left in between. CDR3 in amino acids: CSASERVQYF. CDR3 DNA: TGCAGTGCCTCAGAGCGGGTGCAGTACTTC.

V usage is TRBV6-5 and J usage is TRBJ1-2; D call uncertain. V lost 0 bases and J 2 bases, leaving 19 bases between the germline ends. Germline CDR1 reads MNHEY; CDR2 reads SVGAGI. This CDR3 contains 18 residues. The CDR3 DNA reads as TGTGCCAGCAGTTACTCAACTTTCGGAGCAGACGAGAACTATGGCTACACCTTC. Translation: CASSYSTFGADENYGYTF.

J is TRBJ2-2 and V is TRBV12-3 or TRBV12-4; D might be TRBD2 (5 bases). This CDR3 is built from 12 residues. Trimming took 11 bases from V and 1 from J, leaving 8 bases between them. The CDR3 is CAGAVNTGELFF. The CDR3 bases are TGTGCCGGAGCGGTGAACACCGGGGAGCTGTTTTTT.

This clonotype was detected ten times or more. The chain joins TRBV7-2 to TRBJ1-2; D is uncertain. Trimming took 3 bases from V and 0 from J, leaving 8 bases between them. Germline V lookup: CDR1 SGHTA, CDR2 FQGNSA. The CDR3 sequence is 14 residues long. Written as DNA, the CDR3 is TGTGCCAGCAGCTTGTACATATCTAACTATGGCTACACCTTC. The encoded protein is CASSLYISNYGYTF. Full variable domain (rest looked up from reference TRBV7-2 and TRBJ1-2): GAGVSQSPSNKVTEKGKDVELRCDPISGHTALYWYRQSLGQGLEFLIYFQGNSAPDKSGLPSDRFSAERTGGSVSTLTIQRTQQEDSAVYLCASSLYISNYGYTFGSGTRLTVV.

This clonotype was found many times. CDR3 in DNA: TGCGCCAGCAGCTTGGAACAGAAGAACACTGAAGCTTTCTTT. Its protein is CASSLEQKNTEAFF. V is TRBV5-1 and J is TRBJ1-1, with no clear D. The V end was cut by 0 bases, the J end by 1 base, with 7 bases between. Germline CDR1 and CDR2: SGHRS and YFSETQ. The CDR3 extends over 14 amino acids.

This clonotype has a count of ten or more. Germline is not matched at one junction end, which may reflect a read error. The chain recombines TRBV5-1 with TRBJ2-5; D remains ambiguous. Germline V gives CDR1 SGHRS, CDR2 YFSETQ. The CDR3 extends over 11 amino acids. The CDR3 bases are TGTGCCAGCAGCTCCCAAGAGACCCAGTACTTC. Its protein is CASSSQETQYF.

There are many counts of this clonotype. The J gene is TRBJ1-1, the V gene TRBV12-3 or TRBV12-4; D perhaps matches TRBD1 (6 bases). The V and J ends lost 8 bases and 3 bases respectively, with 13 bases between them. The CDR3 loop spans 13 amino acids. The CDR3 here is CASWRGTYTEAFF. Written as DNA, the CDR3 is TGTGCCAGCTGGAGGGGGACATACACTGAAGCTTTCTTT.

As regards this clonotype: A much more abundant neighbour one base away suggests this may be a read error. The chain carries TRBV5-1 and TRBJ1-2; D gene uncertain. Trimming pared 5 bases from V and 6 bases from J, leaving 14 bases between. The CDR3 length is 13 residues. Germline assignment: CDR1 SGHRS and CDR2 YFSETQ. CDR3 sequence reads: CASRFDGVDGYTF. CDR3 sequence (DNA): TGCGCCAGCAGATTCGACGGGGTGGATGGCTACACCTTC.